The TCR beta chain described here comes from a study of cytomegalovirus exposure and HLA in healthy donors. Primers for the PCR totalled 60 Vbeta and 13 Jbeta. Produced via immunoSEQ multiplex PCR; TCRdb's table is partial and in-frame only. The sample shows fewer than 200,000 clones, approximately 75% of them seen only once. Trimming removed 2 bases at V and 10 bases at J, with 11 bases between. Germline assignment: CDR1 DFQATT and CDR2 SNEGSKA (reference sequence). The CDR3 length is 11 residues. Source material: PBMCs. The sequence came from a girl aged 10-17 years in good health and CMV-seronegative. The chain links TRBV20-1 to TRBJ1-1; D unclear. CDR3: CSARSTRGAFF. The DNA of the CDR3 is TGCAGTGCTAGATCCACTCGCGGAGCTTTCTTT.